Listed below are T cell receptor beta chains from one sample, sequenced in a study of cytomegalovirus exposure and HLA in healthy donors. Using immunoSEQ multiplex PCR, the repertoire was profiled, and TCRdb retains in-frame clones only, with some absent. Here the sample spans approximately 130,000 clones, around 70% being singletons. Sequenced input: PBMCs. The receptor source for this set is a human donor in good health. Both conserved end residues are part of each CDR3. D genes are given only for firm matches. Expanded clones get a size class; other rows say once, few or many, or leave the size out.

V gene: TRBV4-1
clone size: NA
D gene: TRBD1
J gene: TRBJ2-1
CDR3 DNA: TGCGCCAGCAGCCAAGAACGTACAGGGGTCTACAATGAGCAGTTCTTC
CDR3 protein: CASSQERTGVYNEQFF

V gene: TRBV28
clone size: NA
D gene: TRBD1
J gene: TRBJ2-3
CDR3 DNA: TGTGCCAGCAGTTTGAGACAGGGCTTAGGAGATACGCAGTATTTT
CDR3 protein: CASSLRQGLGDTQYF

V gene: TRBV27
clone size: NA
D gene: NA
J gene: TRBJ2-5
CDR3 DNA: TGTGCCAGCTCTCGGAGGGGGCTTGTACGGGAGACCCAGTACTTC
CDR3 protein: CASSRRGLVRETQYF

V gene: TRBV5-1
clone size: NA
D gene: NA
J gene: TRBJ2-7
CDR3 DNA: TGCGCCAGCAGCACCATAGGAGGCCACGAGCAGTACTTC
CDR3 protein: CASSTIGGHEQYF

V gene: TRBV2
clone size: NA
D gene: NA
J gene: TRBJ2-1
CDR3 DNA: TGTGCCAGCACCCTCAGGCGGGACAATGAGCAGTTCTTC
CDR3 protein: CASTLRRDNEQFF

V gene: TRBV30
clone size: few
D gene: NA
J gene: TRBJ2-1
CDR3 DNA: TGTGCCTGGAGAGTCTTCTGGTGGGAGCACAATGAGCAGTTCTTC
CDR3 protein: CAWRVFWWEHNEQFF

V gene: TRBV7-8
clone size: once
D gene: TRBD1
J gene: TRBJ2-7
CDR3 DNA: TGTGCCAGCAGCTTAGATGGGACAGGGTTAAGGTTGAGCTCCTACGAGCAGTACTTC
CDR3 protein: CASSLDGTGLRLSSYEQYF

V gene: TRBV7-2
clone size: NA
D gene: NA
J gene: TRBJ2-5
CDR3 DNA: TGTGCCAGCAGCTTAGATGCCGGTGTTCAAGAGGCCCAGTACTTC
CDR3 protein: CASSLDAGVQEAQYF

V gene: TRBV19
clone size: NA
D gene: TRBD1
J gene: TRBJ1-5
CDR3 DNA: TGTGCCAGTGGGGGGACAGGGGGGAATCAGCCCCAGCATTTT
CDR3 protein: CASGGTGGNQPQHF

V gene: TRBV19
clone size: NA
D gene: TRBD1
J gene: TRBJ1-1
CDR3 DNA: TGTGCCAGTAGTATAGATCCGGGACAGATAAGCGAAGCTTTCTTT
CDR3 protein: CASSIDPGQISEAFF

V gene: TRBV9
clone size: NA
D gene: TRBD1
J gene: TRBJ1-5
CDR3 DNA: TGTGCCAGCAGTTTAGGGGACAGGCACAATCAGCCCCAGCATTTT
CDR3 protein: CASSLGDRHNQPQHF

V gene: TRBV11-2
clone size: NA
D gene: TRBD1
J gene: TRBJ1-2
CDR3 DNA: TGTGCCAGCAGCTTAGATCTGGGACAGGGGCACCTATATGGCTACACCTTC
CDR3 protein: CASSLDLGQGHLYGYTF

V gene: TRBV19
clone size: NA
D gene: NA
J gene: TRBJ1-2
CDR3 DNA: TGTGCCAGTACCATATGGGGCCAGATCTATGGCTACACCTTC
CDR3 protein: CASTIWGQIYGYTF

V gene: TRBV25-1
clone size: NA
D gene: TRBD2
J gene: TRBJ2-1
CDR3 DNA: TGTGCCAGTAGGGATAGCGGGGGGCCCTACAATGAGCAGTTCTTC
CDR3 protein: CASRDSGGPYNEQFF

V gene: TRBV7-6
clone size: NA
D gene: TRBD2
J gene: TRBJ2-7
CDR3 DNA: TGTGCCAGCAGCCGTATAGCGGGAGGTAGAGACGAGCAGTACTTC
CDR3 protein: CASSRIAGGRDEQYF

V gene: TRBV7-2
clone size: few
D gene: TRBD1
J gene: TRBJ1-3
CDR3 DNA: TGTGCCAGCAGCTTATTAGGGGGCGTCTCTGGAAACACCATATATTTT
CDR3 protein: CASSLLGGVSGNTIYF

V gene: TRBV19
clone size: NA
D gene: NA
J gene: TRBJ2-1
CDR3 DNA: TGTGCCAGTAGTAGGGGGCAATTGTACAATGAGCAGTTCTTC
CDR3 protein: CASSRGQLYNEQFF

V gene: TRBV7-2
clone size: NA
D gene: NA
J gene: TRBJ1-1
CDR3 DNA: TGTGCCAGCAAATCAGCGGGCAGGGTTACTGAAGCTTTCTTT
CDR3 protein: CASKSAGRVTEAFF

V gene: TRBV6-4
clone size: NA
D gene: TRBD2
J gene: TRBJ2-2
CDR3 DNA: TGTGCCAGCAGTGACTCCGGGACTAGTGAGGGAAGGGGGGAGCTGTTTTTT
CDR3 protein: CASSDSGTSEGRGELFF

V gene: TRBV10-3
clone size: NA
D gene: TRBD2
J gene: TRBJ2-7
CDR3 DNA: TGTGCCATCAGTGGGCGGGGGGGCTCCTACGAGCAGTACTTC
CDR3 protein: CAISGRGGSYEQYF

V gene: TRBV6-5
clone size: NA
D gene: NA
J gene: TRBJ2-1
CDR3 DNA: TGTGCCAGCCGAACGGACGGGAGCTCCTACAATGAGCAGTTCTTC
CDR3 protein: CASRTDGSSYNEQFF

V gene: TRBV7-9
clone size: NA
D gene: TRBD2
J gene: TRBJ2-1
CDR3 DNA: TGTTCCAGCAGCTTTTCCCGACTAGCGGGGGAACACTACAATGAGCAGTTCTTC
CDR3 protein: CSSSFSRLAGEHYNEQFF

V gene: TRBV4-3
clone size: few
D gene: TRBD2
J gene: TRBJ2-1
CDR3 DNA: TGCGCCAGCAGCCAAGATACTAGCGGGAGAAGAGGGGAGCAGTTCTTC
CDR3 protein: CASSQDTSGRRGEQFF

V gene: TRBV19
clone size: NA
D gene: TRBD1
J gene: TRBJ1-2
CDR3 DNA: TGTGCCAGTAGTATAGACGGGACAGCGAACTATGGCTACACCTTC
CDR3 protein: CASSIDGTANYGYTF

V gene: TRBV27
clone size: NA
D gene: NA
J gene: TRBJ1-1
CDR3 DNA: TGTGCCAGCAGTCCGACAGTCATGAACACTGAAGCTTTCTTT
CDR3 protein: CASSPTVMNTEAFF

V gene: TRBV27
clone size: NA
D gene: TRBD2
J gene: TRBJ2-1
CDR3 DNA: TGTGCCAGCAGTCCCCTAGCGGGAGTATCAGGGCAGTTCTTC
CDR3 protein: CASSPLAGVSGQFF

V gene: TRBV28
clone size: NA
D gene: NA
J gene: TRBJ2-1
CDR3 DNA: TGTGCCAGCAGTTTTCCTAGCCGGACGTACTACAATGAGCAGTTCTTC
CDR3 protein: CASSFPSRTYYNEQFF

V gene: TRBV7-9
clone size: NA
D gene: TRBD1
J gene: TRBJ1-6
CDR3 DNA: TGTGCCAGCAGCCATCGGGACAGGGGTTCACCCCTCCACTTT
CDR3 protein: CASSHRDRGSPLHF

V gene: TRBV5-1
clone size: once
D gene: NA
J gene: TRBJ1-1
CDR3 DNA: TGCGCCAGCAGCTTGAGGGGTTGGAACACTGAAGCTTTCTTT
CDR3 protein: CASSLRGWNTEAFF

V gene: TRBV5-1
clone size: NA
D gene: NA
J gene: TRBJ2-5
CDR3 DNA: TGCGCCAGCAGCTTGGCAACAGTCGAGACCCAGTACTTC
CDR3 protein: CASSLATVETQYF

V gene: TRBV5-1
clone size: few
D gene: NA
J gene: TRBJ2-3
CDR3 DNA: TGCGCCAGCAGCTTGTATAGCAGCACAGATACGCAGTATTTT
CDR3 protein: CASSLYSSTDTQYF

V gene: TRBV28
clone size: NA
D gene: TRBD1
J gene: TRBJ2-7
CDR3 DNA: TGTGCCAGCAGTTGGGGGGACAGGGGCTACGAGCAGTACTTC
CDR3 protein: CASSWGDRGYEQYF

V gene: TRBV7-9
clone size: NA
D gene: NA
J gene: TRBJ2-7
CDR3 DNA: TGTTCCAGCAGCTTAATAGCGTCCTACGAGCAGTACTTC
CDR3 protein: CSSSLIASYEQYF

V gene: TRBV30
clone size: NA
D gene: TRBD1
J gene: TRBJ1-2
CDR3 DNA: TGTGCCTGGAGTGTAGGGACAGTGCTTGGCTACACCTTC
CDR3 protein: CAWSVGTVLGYTF

V gene: TRBV28
clone size: NA
D gene: NA
J gene: TRBJ1-5
CDR3 DNA: TGTGCCAGCAGTTTAGAGCCCCAGCCCCAGCATTTT
CDR3 protein: CASSLEPQPQHF

V gene: TRBV19
clone size: few
D gene: TRBD1
J gene: TRBJ2-3
CDR3 DNA: TGTGCCAGTAGTATAAGGGGGACAGGGACGACAGATACGCAGTATTTT
CDR3 protein: CASSIRGTGTTDTQYF

V gene: TRBV27
clone size: NA
D gene: NA
J gene: TRBJ1-2
CDR3 DNA: TGTGCCAGCAGTTTACGTTATTCGGATGGCTACACCTTC
CDR3 protein: CASSLRYSDGYTF

V gene: TRBV28
clone size: NA
D gene: NA
J gene: TRBJ2-1
CDR3 DNA: TGTGCCAGCGCCCCTGGCGGCTACTCCTACAATGAGCAGTTCTTC
CDR3 protein: CASAPGGYSYNEQFF

V gene: TRBV11-1
clone size: few
D gene: NA
J gene: TRBJ2-1
CDR3 DNA: TGTGCCAGCAGACCCACCGGGGGTACCAATGAGCAGTTCTTC
CDR3 protein: CASRPTGGTNEQFF

V gene: TRBV6-1
clone size: few
D gene: NA
J gene: TRBJ2-7
CDR3 DNA: TGTGCCAGCATCCTGAGACCGGCGGCCTCCTACGAGCAGTACTTC
CDR3 protein: CASILRPAASYEQYF

V gene: TRBV7-6
clone size: few
D gene: NA
J gene: TRBJ1-4
CDR3 DNA: TGTGCCAGCAGCCAATGGAGGGGAGGATCGGAAAAACTGTTTTTT
CDR3 protein: CASSQWRGGSEKLFF

V gene: TRBV30
clone size: few
D gene: NA
J gene: TRBJ1-5
CDR3 DNA: TGTGCCTGGAGATCAAAATTGGCGGGGCAGCCCCAGCATTTT
CDR3 protein: CAWRSKLAGQPQHF

V gene: TRBV2
clone size: NA
D gene: NA
J gene: TRBJ1-6
CDR3 DNA: TGTGCCAGCATAGCGGGGGTTTATAATTCACCCCTCCACTTT
CDR3 protein: CASIAGVYNSPLHF

V gene: TRBV5-4
clone size: NA
D gene: TRBD2
J gene: TRBJ2-1
CDR3 DNA: TGTGCCAGCAGCTTCGCGGGAGACGATGAGCAGTTCTTC
CDR3 protein: CASSFAGDDEQFF

V gene: TRBV7-2
clone size: NA
D gene: TRBD2
J gene: TRBJ2-7
CDR3 DNA: TGTGCCAGCAGCTTAAGTTCCCAGCGGGGCTCCTACGAGCAGTACTTC
CDR3 protein: CASSLSSQRGSYEQYF

V gene: TRBV11-2
clone size: NA
D gene: TRBD1
J gene: TRBJ2-3
CDR3 DNA: TGTGCCAGCAGCCCGGAGGACAGGGACCCCGATACGCAGTATTTT
CDR3 protein: CASSPEDRDPDTQYF

V gene: TRBV5-4
clone size: NA
D gene: NA
J gene: TRBJ2-3
CDR3 DNA: TGTGCCAGCGCACTTAGCGGAAGCACAGATACGCAGTATTTT
CDR3 protein: CASALSGSTDTQYF

V gene: TRBV5-6
clone size: NA
D gene: NA
J gene: TRBJ1-3
CDR3 DNA: TGTGCCAGCAGCTTGGGACTGATCTCTGGAAACACCATATATTTT
CDR3 protein: CASSLGLISGNTIYF

V gene: TRBV6-1
clone size: NA
D gene: TRBD1
J gene: TRBJ1-2
CDR3 DNA: TGTGCCAGCAGTGGAAATTACAGGGGCTATGGCTACACCTTC
CDR3 protein: CASSGNYRGYGYTF

V gene: TRBV10-3
clone size: few
D gene: TRBD2
J gene: TRBJ2-2
CDR3 DNA: TGTGCCATCACCCCAGCGGGAGGAGACGGGGAGCTGTTTTTT
CDR3 protein: CAITPAGGDGELFF

V gene: TRBV6-1
clone size: few
D gene: NA
J gene: TRBJ1-2
CDR3 DNA: TGTGCCAGCAGTGGGACAGATAACTATGGCTACACCTTC
CDR3 protein: CASSGTDNYGYTF